The source of this T cell receptor beta chain is a study of T cells in narcolepsy (dated by TCRdb to between 2017 and 2018). As for the study more broadly: Patients with narcolepsy type 1 or type 2 (NT1, NT2) were enrolled in the study together with healthy control donors. To look for autoreactive T cells in narcolepsy patients that target self-antigens of hypocretin neurons (hypocretin, TRIB2), the study used TCR Vbeta sequencing to follow clonotypes in blood and CSF. What the research found in general, with its limitations: Plots that compared CSF and blood CD4+ T cell clonotypes from the same patient highlighted HCRT-specific and TRIB2-specific autoreactive clonotypes. No sequences matching autoreactive T cell clones were contained in some blood memory CD4+ repertoires from patients and controls. Autoreactive clonotypes were reported to be detected serially in the blood of the same patients and of different patients, but not in the blood of healthy controls. Patients and controls had similar numbers of sequenced blood memory CD4+ clonotypes, with averages of about 38,000 in patients and 33,354 in controls.

Memory CD4+ T cells were sorted ex vivo from peripheral blood of narcolepsy patients and healthy controls for TCR Vbeta sequencing. For this clone: No cognate antigen has been identified for it. Per-nucleotide qualities are absent, and no much larger clonotype sits a single base away.

Libraries were made using the immunoSEQ multiplex PCR assay. Drawn from immuneACCESS, this table holds only the in-frame rearrangements with V and J called that TCRdb kept. Clones are partly lost; checked studies trace under half to an unresolved V gene and leave the rest unexplained. For this sample there are tens of thousands of clones; roughly 90% appear just once. The ten most abundant clones make up under 1.5% of the sample. From the germline V gene, CDR1 is MDHEN and CDR2 is SYDVKM. Germline trimming: 4 bases from V, 1 base from J; junction bases outside gene matches: 4. The CDR3 covers 15 residues, taking in both the cysteine and the phenylalanine. Only the CDR3 DNA stays, 45 bases, in frame from base 1.

The receptor's source is a human donor with narcolepsy. The sample taken for sequencing was CD45RA- memory CD4+ T cells from PBMCs. This sample's cell subset or site label indicates: memory T cells sorted ex vivo from peripheral blood. The chain is made from TRBV28 and TRBJ2-3, and 8 junctional nucleotides match TRBD2. The DNA sequence is TGTGCCAGCAGTTCATATAGCGGGGGCACAGATACGCAGTATTTT. It translates to CASSSYSGGTDTQYF.